The TCR beta chain under discussion was sequenced for a study of neurological immune-mediated disorders (dated by TCRdb to the late 2010s). Study-wide context: The study compared peripheral blood TCR-beta repertoires of HTLV-I-associated myelopathy (HAM/TSP) patients, multiple sclerosis patients and healthy controls using UMI-based sequencing. The 90 to 120 TCR-beta libraries covered PBMC samples along with longitudinal samples, technical triplicates, and paired sorted CD4+ and CD8+ T-cell subsets. Each longitudinal HAM/TSP and healthy donor was sampled at 3 time-points spaced at about 3-45 month intervals. The cohort included about 70 subjects: roughly 15 with HAM/TSP, roughly 34 with multiple sclerosis, and 20 healthy controls. What the study reported, not specific to this receptor: TCR clonal expansion was greatest in HAM/TSP patients and smallest in MS patients, who ranked below even healthy controls. Expanded clones from different subjects shared no identical CDR3 amino acid sequences, which suggests that TCR-beta repertoires were private in all groups.

V and J are truncated by 7 bases and 2 bases respectively, leaving an intervening sequence of 16 bases. From the cysteine up to the phenylalanine, the CDR3 has a length of 15 residues. The sequence is cut down to CDR3 DNA, 45 bases in frame from base 1. CDR1 SEHNR and CDR2 FQNEAQ are derived from the germline V gene (reference sequence). The time point label for this specimen denotes: longitudinal time-point 1 (baseline). Unsorted PBMC libraries were generated from 2 million PBMCs stored in RNAlater at -80 °C until RNA extraction. Peripheral blood was subjected to Ficoll-Hypaque density gradient centrifugation to isolate PBMCs, which were then cryopreserved in liquid nitrogen. cDNA synthesis used template-switch 5'RACE with a primer carrying a 10-nucleotide random unique molecular identifier tagging each TCR transcript. Over 180 million TCR-beta sequences, covering 15-18 subjects, were produced in each sequencing run. Total RNA was extracted with the RNeasy kit. The KAPA Real-time Library Amplification kit was used to amplify TCR-beta VDJ regions with primers for the TCR constant region and the 5'RACE anchor. Sample indexes and Illumina adaptors were added in a first PCR, after which library yield was increased in a second PCR. After Ampure bead purification, the TCR product of roughly 650 bp was size-selected on a 2% E-gel SizeSelection system. Before pooling, library quality was assessed on a Bioanalyzer, concentration was determined with Qubit, and library quantification was performed with the Kapa Library Quantification kit. An Illumina HiSeq 2500 sequenced the libraries paired-end 2 x 150 bp. To increase sequence diversity, about 25-31% phiX was spiked into each library pool. On the study's bioinformatics: Quality-filtered reads were processed with the UMI-based MiGEC pipeline, and over 85% of raw TCR sequences were removed by the MiGEC pipeline during error correction. VDJ genes were aligned to IMGT germline references, and each clonotype was defined by a unique CDR3 amino acid sequence together with V-J genes. Clonal expansion, Shannon diversity, and CDR3 relatedness (CalcPairwiseDistances, ClusterSamples) were evaluated with VDJtools, and phylogenetic trees were built with CLCbio workbench. A clone was classed as expanded if it had 8 or more unique UMIs, a cutoff based on coefficient-of-variation modelling across technical triplicates. The public sequencing data were trimmed at Q25 with fastp and processed into clonotypes with MiXCR by TCRdb, which kept only in-frame beta chains. Each record represents a unique CDR3 protein, reported with the most common genes and DNA among its rows. TCRdb's processing, not the authors' own work, is the source of the V and J calls. A total of 71,000 or so distinct CDR3 sequences appear in this sample, 12% to 15% of them only once. The ten largest clones capture around 4.3% of the sample.

This clonotype was counted many times. It has no known antigen specificity. Nothing much larger sits one base from this clone, and base qualities are not available. Sequenced: PBMCs. The chain uses TRBV7-9 and TRBJ2-3; TRBD1 might be the D gene, on 5 matching bases. This TCR derives from a female donor with HTLV-1-associated myelopathy (HAM/TSP). The DNA reads TGTGCCAGCACCCCCCCCAGGGCTAACACAGATACGCAGTATTTT. Its amino acids are CASTPPRANTDTQYF.